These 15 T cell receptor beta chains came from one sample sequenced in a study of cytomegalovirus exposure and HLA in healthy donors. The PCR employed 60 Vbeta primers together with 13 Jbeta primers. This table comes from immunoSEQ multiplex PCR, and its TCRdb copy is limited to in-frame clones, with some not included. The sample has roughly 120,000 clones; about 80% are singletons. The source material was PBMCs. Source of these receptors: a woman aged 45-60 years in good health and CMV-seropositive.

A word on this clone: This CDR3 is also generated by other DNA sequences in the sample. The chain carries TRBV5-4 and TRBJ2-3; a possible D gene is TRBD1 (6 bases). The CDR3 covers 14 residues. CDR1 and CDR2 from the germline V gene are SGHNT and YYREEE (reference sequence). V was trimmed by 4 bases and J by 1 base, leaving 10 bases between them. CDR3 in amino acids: CASSLQGRTDTQYF. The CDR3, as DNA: TGTGCCAGCAGCCTCCAGGGGCGCACAGATACGCAGTATTTT.

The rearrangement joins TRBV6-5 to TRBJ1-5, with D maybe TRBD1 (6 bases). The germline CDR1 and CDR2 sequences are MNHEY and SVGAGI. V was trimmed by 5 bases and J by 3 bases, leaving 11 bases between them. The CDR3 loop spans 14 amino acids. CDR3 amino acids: CASSQQGFNQPQHF. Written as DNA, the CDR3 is TGTGCCAGCAGTCAACAGGGTTTCAATCAGCCCCAGCATTTT.

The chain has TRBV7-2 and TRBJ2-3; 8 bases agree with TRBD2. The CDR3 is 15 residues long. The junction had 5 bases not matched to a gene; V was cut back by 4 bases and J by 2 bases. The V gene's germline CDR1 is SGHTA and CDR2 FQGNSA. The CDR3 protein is CASSSGGLLTDTQYF. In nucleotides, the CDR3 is TGTGCCAGCAGCTCGGGGGGGCTACTCACAGATACGCAGTATTTT.

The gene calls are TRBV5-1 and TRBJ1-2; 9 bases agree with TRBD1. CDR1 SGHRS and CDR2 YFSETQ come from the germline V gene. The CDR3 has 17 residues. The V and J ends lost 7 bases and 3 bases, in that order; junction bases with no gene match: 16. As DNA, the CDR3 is TGCGCCAGCGGAGACGAGCGGACAGGGGCCCCTGACTATGGCTACACCTTC. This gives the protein CASGDERTGAPDYGYTF.

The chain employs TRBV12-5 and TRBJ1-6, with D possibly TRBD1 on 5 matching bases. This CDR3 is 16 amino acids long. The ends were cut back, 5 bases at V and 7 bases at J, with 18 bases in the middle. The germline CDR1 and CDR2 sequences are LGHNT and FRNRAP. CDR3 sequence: CASGTRTGGENSPLHF. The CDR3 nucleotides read TGTGCTAGTGGTACCCGGACCGGGGGAGAAAATTCACCCCTCCACTTT.

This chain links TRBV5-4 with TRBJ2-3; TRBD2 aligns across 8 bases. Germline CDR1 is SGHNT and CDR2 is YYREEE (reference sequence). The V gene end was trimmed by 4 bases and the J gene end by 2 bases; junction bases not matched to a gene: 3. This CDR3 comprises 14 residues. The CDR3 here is CASSPGGFTDTQYF. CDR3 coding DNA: TGTGCCAGCAGCCCGGGAGGGTTCACAGATACGCAGTATTTT.

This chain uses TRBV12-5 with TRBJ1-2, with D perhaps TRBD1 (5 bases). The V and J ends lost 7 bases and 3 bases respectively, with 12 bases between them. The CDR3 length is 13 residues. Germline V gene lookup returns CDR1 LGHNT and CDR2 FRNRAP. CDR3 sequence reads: CASATGVDYGYTF. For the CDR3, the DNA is TGTGCTAGTGCCACGGGGGTCGACTATGGCTACACCTTC.

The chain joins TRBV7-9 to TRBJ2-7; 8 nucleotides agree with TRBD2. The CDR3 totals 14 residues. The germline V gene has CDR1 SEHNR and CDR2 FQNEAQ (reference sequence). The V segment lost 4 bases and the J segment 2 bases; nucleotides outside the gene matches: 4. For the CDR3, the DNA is TGTGCCAGCAGCTACGGGGGGGCAACCTACGAGCAGTACTTC. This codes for CASSYGGATYEQYF.

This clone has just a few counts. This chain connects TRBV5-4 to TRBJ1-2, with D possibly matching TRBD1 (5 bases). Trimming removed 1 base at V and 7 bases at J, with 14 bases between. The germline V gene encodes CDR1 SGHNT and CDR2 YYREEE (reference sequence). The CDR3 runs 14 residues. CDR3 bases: TGTGCCAGCAGCTTGAGGGGACGGGGGGGTGGCTACACCTTC. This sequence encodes CASSLRGRGGGYTF.

The CDR3 DNA is TGTGCCAGCATTAGGGTCAAGGAGCGGGGTGGATCTGAAGCTTTCTTT. It codes for CASIRVKERGGSEAFF. The chain has TRBV6-4 and TRBJ1-1; D not resolved. The CDR3 spans 16 residues. The germline CDR1 and CDR2 sequences are MRHNA and SNTAGT. V lost 7 bases, J lost 6 bases, and 24 bases lay in between.

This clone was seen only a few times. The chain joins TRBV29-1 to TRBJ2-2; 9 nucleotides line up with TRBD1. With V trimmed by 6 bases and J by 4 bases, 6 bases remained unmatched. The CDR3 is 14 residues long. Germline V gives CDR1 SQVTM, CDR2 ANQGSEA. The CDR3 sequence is CSVGGTGITGELFF. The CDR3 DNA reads TGCAGCGTAGGCGGGACAGGGATCACCGGGGAGCTGTTTTTT.

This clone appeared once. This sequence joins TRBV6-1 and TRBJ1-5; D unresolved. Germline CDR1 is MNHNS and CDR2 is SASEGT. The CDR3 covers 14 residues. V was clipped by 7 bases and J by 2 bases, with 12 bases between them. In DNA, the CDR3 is TGTGCCAGCACTGTAAACCGGGGCAATCAGCCCCAGCATTTT. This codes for CASTVNRGNQPQHF.

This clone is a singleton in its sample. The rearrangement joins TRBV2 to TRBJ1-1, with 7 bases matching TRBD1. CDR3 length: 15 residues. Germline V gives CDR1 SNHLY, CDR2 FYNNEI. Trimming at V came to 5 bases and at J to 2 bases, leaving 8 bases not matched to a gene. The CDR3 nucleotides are TGTGCCAGCAGTTACTCCGGGACAGTTAACACTGAAGCTTTCTTT. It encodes CASSYSGTVNTEAFF. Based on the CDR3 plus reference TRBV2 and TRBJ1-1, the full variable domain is EPEVTQTPSHQVTQMGQEVILRCVPISNHLYFYWYRQILGQKVEFLVSFYNNEISEKSEIFDDQFSVERPDGSNFTLKIRSTKLEDSAMYFCASSYSGTVNTEAFFGQGTRLTVV.

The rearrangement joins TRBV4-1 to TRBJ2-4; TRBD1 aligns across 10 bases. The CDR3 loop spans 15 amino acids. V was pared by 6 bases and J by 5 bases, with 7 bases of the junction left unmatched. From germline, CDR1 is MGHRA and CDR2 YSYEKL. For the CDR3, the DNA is TGCGCCAGCAGTCGGACAGGGGGAATCGAAAACATTCAGTACTTC. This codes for CASSRTGGIENIQYF.

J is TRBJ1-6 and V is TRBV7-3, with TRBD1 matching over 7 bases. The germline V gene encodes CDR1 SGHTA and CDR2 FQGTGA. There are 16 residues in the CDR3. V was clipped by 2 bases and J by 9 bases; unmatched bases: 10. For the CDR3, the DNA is TGTGCCAGCAGCTTAGGGGTGACAGGGTCGGGTTCACCCCTCCACTTT. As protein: CASSLGVTGSGSPLHF.